These 17 T cell receptor beta chains were all obtained from the same sample, sequenced in a study of blood T cell repertoires in COVID-19 (TCRdb year 2020). Preparation of the library involved the immunoSEQ multiplex PCR assay. The source is immuneACCESS, and TCRdb retained only in-frame sequences with V and J called. Part of the clones is not carried over; for the studies checked, unresolved V genes explain less than half of this, and the remainder is unexplained. For this sample there are approximately 90,000 clones; approximately 90% appear just once. The top ten clonotypes cover about 0.51% of the sample. The sample was peripheral blood. These TCRs come from a man aged 60 to 69 with acute or convalescent COVID-19.

V gene TRBV7-2 combines with J gene TRBJ2-3; 11 bases are a match to TRBD1. Germline V CDR1 and CDR2: SGHTA, FQGNSA. Trimming took 5 bases from V and 2 from J; bases not matched to a gene: 3. The CDR3 runs 15 residues. CDR3 sequence reads: CASSQDRGLTDTQYF. The CDR3 DNA sequence: TGTGCCAGCAGCCAGGACAGGGGGCTCACAGATACGCAGTATTTT. Variable domain in full (rest from reference TRBV7-2 and TRBJ2-3): GAGVSQSPSNKVTEKGKDVELRCDPISGHTALYWYRQSLGQGLEFLIYFQGNSAPDKSGLPSDRFSAERTGGSVSTLTIQRTQQEDSAVYLCASSQDRGLTDTQYFGPGTRLTVL.

The chain is built from TRBV9 and TRBJ2-3; D is uncertain. The germline gives CDR1 SGDLS, CDR2 YYNGEE. CDR3 length equals 13 residues. Trimming shortened V by 4 bases and J by 0 bases, and 6 bases separated the two germline ends. CDR3 region: CASSPVSTDTQYF. The CDR3 nucleotides are TGTGCCAGCAGCCCGGTCAGCACAGATACGCAGTATTTT.

This clone showed up just once. The chain couples TRBV18 to TRBJ2-3; possible D gene TRBD1, 6 bases. Trimming left V 6 bases short and J 2 bases short, with 15 bases between. CDR3 length: 15 amino acids. Germline V gene data show CDR1 as KGHSH and CDR2 as LQKENI. CDR3 sequence: CASSPGGPHTDTQYF. DNA of the CDR3: TGTGCCAGCTCGCCTGGGGGCCCCCACACAGATACGCAGTATTTT.

The genes are TRBV5-1 and TRBJ1-4; no definite D call. V lost 0 bases and J lost 8, with 8 bases in between. This CDR3 has 13 residues. The germline V gene has CDR1 SGHRS and CDR2 YFSETQ. The CDR3 nucleotides are TGCGCCAGCAGCTTGGTGTCGGAGGAAAAACTGTTTTTT. Translation: CASSLVSEEKLFF.

This clone is a singleton in its sample. The chain is built from TRBV7-9 and TRBJ1-2; tentative D call: TRBD1 (5 bases). This CDR3 region has 16 residues. Trimming cost V 1 base and J 8 bases, with 20 bases left between them. Germline V gene sequence: CDR1 SEHNR, CDR2 FQNEAQ (reference sequence). CDR3 in DNA: TGTGCCAGCAGCTTAGGGAGCGGGGGATCAAAAAAGGGCTACACCTTC. Its translation is CASSLGSGGSKKGYTF.

This clone appeared once. This chain joins TRBV21-1 and TRBJ1-1; the table calls TRBD1, which could not be checked here. TRBV21-1 is tagged as a pseudogene. This CDR3 is 14 amino acids long. This CDR3 reads CASMYRVRGTEAFF. DNA for the CDR3: TGTGCCAGCATGTACAGGGTGAGGGGCACTGAAGCTTTCTTT.

The chain couples TRBV5-5 to TRBJ2-1, with D uncertain. The length of the CDR3 is 14 residues. The germline CDR1 and CDR2 sequences are SGHKS and YYEKEE (reference sequence). The germline V and J ends were trimmed by 0 bases and 0 bases, with 4 bases remaining between them. This CDR3 reads CASSLDFSYNEQFF. The DNA for the CDR3 is TGTGCCAGCAGCTTGGACTTCTCCTACAATGAGCAGTTCTTC.

The chain employs TRBV6-1 and TRBJ1-2; the D gene is possibly TRBD1 (5 bases). Trimming stripped 2 bases from V and 3 bases from J, with 10 bases between. CDR1 and CDR2 (germline): MNHNS, SASEGT. The CDR3 has 14 residues. The CDR3 sequence: CASSERGGDYGYTF. CDR3 in DNA: TGTGCCAGCAGTGAACGGGGCGGGGACTATGGCTACACCTTC.

J is TRBJ1-4 and V is TRBV6-5; 9 bases agree with TRBD1. V lost 8 bases to trimming and J lost 5 bases; unmatched junction nucleotides: 9. The CDR3 is 15 residues long. CDR1 and CDR2 (germline): MNHEY, SVGAGI. Here the CDR3 reads CASSPRDRENEKLFF. The CDR3 DNA sequence: TGTGCCAGCTCGCCTCGGGACAGGGAAAATGAAAAACTGTTTTTT.

V usage is TRBV18 and J usage is TRBJ2-1, with 9 bases matching TRBD1. CDR3 length: 14 amino acids. Looked up from germline, CDR1 is KGHSH and CDR2 is LQKENI. The V gene end was trimmed by 5 bases and the J gene end by 7 bases; junction bases not matched to a gene: 6. CDR3 sequence reads: CASSSGQGWNEQFF. CDR3 in DNA: TGTGCCAGCTCATCGGGACAGGGTTGGAATGAGCAGTTCTTC.

V is TRBV19 and J is TRBJ2-1; maybe TRBD2 (5 bases). CDR3 size: 12 residues. From germline, CDR1 is LNHDA and CDR2 SQIVND (reference sequence). The V and J ends lost 3 bases and 10 bases respectively, with 10 bases between them. CDR3 bases: TGTGCCAGTAGTATCGCCCGGAGGGAGCAGTTCTTC. This translates into CASSIARREQFF.

V is TRBV11-1 and J is TRBJ2-2; D is possibly TRBD1 (6 bases). The CDR3 is 16 amino acids. Germline assignment: CDR1 SGHAT and CDR2 FQDESV (reference sequence). V dropped 2 bases and J dropped 4 bases, with 14 bases sitting between them. CDR3 protein: CASSLNLDRTTGELFF. The CDR3 nucleotides are TGTGCCAGCAGCTTAAACCTAGACAGGACCACCGGGGAGCTGTTTTTT.

The chain uses TRBV6-5 and TRBJ1-2; 8 bases fit TRBD1. The CDR3 extends over 14 amino acids. Germline-derived CDR1 and CDR2 are MNHEY and SVGAGI. Germline trimming cut 0 bases from V and 7 bases from J; bases unmatched to any gene: 4. The CDR3 is CASSYSETGVGYTF. The CDR3 bases are TGTGCCAGCAGTTACTCAGAGACAGGGGTTGGCTACACCTTC.

A few counts support this clone. The rearrangement joins TRBV10-2 to TRBJ1-2; unclear D gene. CDR1 is WSHSY and CDR2 is SAAADI in the germline V gene. CDR3 size: 15 residues. V gave up 7 bases and J gave up 8 bases, with 23 bases separating them. The CDR3 DNA sequence: TGCGCCAGCATTGAAAATACGGCAGGTCCTTGGGGCTACACCTTC. Its translation: CASIENTAGPWGYTF.

This rearrangement joins TRBV25-1 to TRBJ1-1, with 9 bases aligning to TRBD1. The CDR3 sequence is 13 residues long. V shed 10 bases, J shed 5 bases, and the junction held 8 bases outside the gene matches. Germline V gives CDR1 MGHDK, CDR2 SYGVNS. The CDR3 sequence is CATIGQGRTEAFF. DNA for the CDR3: TGTGCCACTATAGGACAGGGGAGGACTGAAGCTTTCTTT.

The J gene is TRBJ1-4, the V gene TRBV5-1; 9 positions agree with TRBD1. The CDR3 is 16 residues long. With 4 bases clipped from V and 4 bases from J, the junction kept 8 bases outside the gene matches. Germline V gene data show CDR1 as SGHRS and CDR2 as YFSETQ. CDR3 amino acids: CASSILPGQGNEKLFF. CDR3 sequence (DNA): TGCGCCAGCAGCATTCTACCGGGACAGGGTAATGAAAAACTGTTTTTT.

CDR3 loop: CASSPALGGRGLAGSSSYEQYF. The CDR3 DNA reads as TGTGCCAGCAGCCCGGCGTTGGGGGGAAGGGGACTAGCGGGTTCTAGCTCCTACGAGCAGTACTTC. This sequence joins TRBV3-1 (or the pseudogene TRBV3-2) and TRBJ2-7; the match to TRBD2 covers 12 bases. The CDR3 sequence is 22 residues long. Germline CDR1 LGHDT, CDR2 YNNKEL (reference sequence). J gave up 0 bases and V 4 bases, and 22 bases lay outside the gene matches.